Listed here are 4 T cell receptor beta chains from one sample, sequenced in a study of CD8+CD57+ T cells in acquired aplastic anemia. Both TCR beta VDJ combination and CDR3 sequence profiling were carried out. Genomic DNA was the template for this profiling. TCRdb reprocessed the reads with MiXCR, giving one entry per CDR3 protein. The top ten clones hold around 7.6% of a sample with 250,000 to 350,000 distinct CDR3 sequences, roughly three fifths of them seen once. Sequenced: sorted CD4+, CD8+, or CD8+CD57+ T cells (not recorded which) from PBMCs. The receptors were sampled from a human donor with severe aplastic anemia or a healthy control (not recorded which).

The chain joins TRBV7-2 to TRBJ2-7; 8 nucleotides agree with TRBD1. The germline V gene encodes CDR1 SGHTA and CDR2 FQGNSA. CDR3 length: 16 amino acids. V dropped 5 bases and J dropped 4; count of bases not matched to a gene: 13. Written as DNA, the CDR3 is TGTGCCAGCAGCCCAAACTCAGGACAGGGTCGGTACGAGCAGTACTTC. Its translation is CASSPNSGQGRYEQYF.

This clonotype came up many times. CDR3 in DNA: TGTGCCAGTAGTATACTGGGGACGGACACTGAAGCTTTCTTT. Amino acids: CASSILGTDTEAFF. The chain carries TRBV19 and TRBJ1-1; D may be TRBD1 (5 bases). CDR1 LNHDA and CDR2 SQIVND come from the germline V gene (reference sequence). CDR3 length equals 14 residues. V shed 2 bases and J shed 3 bases, with 10 bases lying between them.

The CDR3 DNA reads TGTGCCAGCACTCTGCGGTCGGGGCTAGCGGGCTCCTACGAGCAGTACTTC. Amino acids: CASTLRSGLAGSYEQYF. This rearrangement joins TRBV10-3 to TRBJ2-7; 8 bases line up with TRBD2. CDR3 length: 17 amino acids. Germline V gene sequence: CDR1 ENHRY, CDR2 SYGVKD. The V gene end was trimmed by 10 bases and the J gene end by 0 bases; junction bases not matched to a gene: 17.

This clonotype came up a few times. The rearrangement links TRBV20-1 to TRBJ2-1, with D possibly matching TRBD2 (6 bases). V was trimmed by 1 base and J by 5 bases, leaving 15 bases between them. The germline V gene has CDR1 DFQATT and CDR2 SNEGSKA (reference sequence). The CDR3 spans 15 residues. The CDR3 here is CSARVRLDADNEQFF. The CDR3 nucleotides are TGCAGTGCTAGAGTCCGACTAGACGCAGACAATGAGCAGTTCTTC.